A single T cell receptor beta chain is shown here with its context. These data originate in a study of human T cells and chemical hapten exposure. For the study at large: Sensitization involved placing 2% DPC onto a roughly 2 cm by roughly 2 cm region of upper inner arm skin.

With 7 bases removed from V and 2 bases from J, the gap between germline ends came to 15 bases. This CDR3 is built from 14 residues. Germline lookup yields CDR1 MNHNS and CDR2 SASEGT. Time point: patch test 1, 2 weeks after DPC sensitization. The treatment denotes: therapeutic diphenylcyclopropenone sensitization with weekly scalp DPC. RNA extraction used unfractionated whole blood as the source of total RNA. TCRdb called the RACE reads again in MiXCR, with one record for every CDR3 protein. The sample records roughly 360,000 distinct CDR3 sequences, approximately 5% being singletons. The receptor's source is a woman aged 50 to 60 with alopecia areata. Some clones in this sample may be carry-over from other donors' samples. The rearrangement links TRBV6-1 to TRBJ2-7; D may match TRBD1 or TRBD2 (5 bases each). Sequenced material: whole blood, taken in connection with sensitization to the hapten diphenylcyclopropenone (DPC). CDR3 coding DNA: TGTGCCAGCATTACAGGTTCCGGGACCTACGAGCAGTACTTC. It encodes CASITGSGTYEQYF.